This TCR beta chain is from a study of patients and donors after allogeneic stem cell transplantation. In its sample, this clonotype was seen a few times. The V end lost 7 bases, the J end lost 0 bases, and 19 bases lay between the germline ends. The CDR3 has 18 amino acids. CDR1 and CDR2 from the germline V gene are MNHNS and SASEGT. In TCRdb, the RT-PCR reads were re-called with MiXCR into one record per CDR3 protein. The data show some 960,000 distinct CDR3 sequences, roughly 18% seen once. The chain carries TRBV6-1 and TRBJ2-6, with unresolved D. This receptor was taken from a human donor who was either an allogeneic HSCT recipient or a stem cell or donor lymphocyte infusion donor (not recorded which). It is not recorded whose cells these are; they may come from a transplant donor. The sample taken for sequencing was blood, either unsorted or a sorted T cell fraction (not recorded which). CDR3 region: CASTPQVGRFSGANVLTF. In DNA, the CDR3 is TGTGCCAGCACCCCCCAGGTCGGACGCTTCTCTGGGGCCAACGTCCTGACTTTC.